Following are 22 T cell receptor beta chains from one sample sequenced in a study of cytomegalovirus exposure and HLA in healthy donors. Libraries were prepared by immunoSEQ multiplex PCR; TCRdb keeps only in-frame clonotypes and omits some of them. The sample yields about 240,000 clones, just under 90% seen once. Sequencing was performed on PBMCs. These receptors were obtained from a man aged 18 to 35 in good health and CMV-seronegative.

This clone was detected only a few times. The chain links TRBV15 to TRBJ2-1, with D perhaps matching TRBD2 (6 bases). This CDR3 has 14 amino acids. Germline lookup yields CDR1 LNHNV and CDR2 YYDKDF (reference sequence). The V end lost 2 bases, the J end lost 5 bases, and 10 bases lay between the germline ends. CDR3 nucleotides: TGTGCCACCAGCAGAAGGGGACTTGACAATGAGCAGTTCTTC. This encodes CATSRRGLDNEQFF.

The gene calls are TRBV25-1 and TRBJ1-1; D ambiguous. CDR3 length: 14 amino acids. Trimming took off 0 bases at V and 10 bases at J, with 15 bases between the two ends. From germline, CDR1 is MGHDK and CDR2 SYGVNS. In nucleotides, the CDR3 is TGTGCCAGCAGTGAATATGATGGGAGGCGCGGAGCTTTCTTT. Its protein is CASSEYDGRRGAFF.

This clone was seen once. The gene calls are TRBV5-1 and TRBJ2-3, with D uncertain. The CDR3 is made up of 12 amino acids. Germline CDR1 is SGHRS and CDR2 is YFSETQ. V lost 3 bases to trimming and J lost 5 bases, with 7 bases between them. The CDR3 here is CASSSRRDTQYF. The CDR3 DNA reads as TGCGCCAGCAGCTCCCGTAGAGATACGCAGTATTTT. Together with reference TRBV5-1 and TRBJ2-3, the CDR3 gives the full variable domain: KAGVTQTPRYLIKTRGQQVTLSCSPISGHRSVSWYQQTPGQGLQFLFEYFSETQRNKGNFPGRFSGRQFSNSRSEMNVSTLELGDSALYLCASSSRRDTQYFGPGTRLTVL.

Regarding this clone: Other DNA sequences in the same sample also yield this CDR3. This CDR3 reads CASSVAGGPYEQYF. CDR3 nucleotide sequence: TGTGCCAGCAGTGTGGCGGGGGGGCCCTACGAGCAGTACTTC. The J gene is TRBJ2-7, the V gene TRBV27, with 9 bases matching TRBD2. The germline CDR1 and CDR2 sequences are MNHEY and SMNVEV (reference sequence). J was trimmed by 2 bases and V by 5 bases; bases with no gene match: 4. This CDR3 region has 14 residues.

The chain recombines TRBV4-2 with TRBJ1-2, with D tentatively TRBD1 (6 bases). The CDR3 is 14 amino acids. The germline gives CDR1 LGHNA, CDR2 YNFKEQ. Trimming took off 3 bases at V and 5 bases at J, with 13 bases between the two ends. The CDR3 here is CASSHRTGPYGYTF. The CDR3 DNA sequence: TGTGCCAGCAGCCACCGCACAGGGCCGTATGGCTACACCTTC.

The CDR3 region has the DNA TGTGCCAGCTCACCAATTACACTAGCGGGAGAATCTACAGATACGCAGTATTTT. It specifies CASSPITLAGESTDTQYF. The chain combines TRBV18 with TRBJ2-3; 11 bases agree with TRBD2. The germline gives CDR1 KGHSH, CDR2 LQKENI. The CDR3 is 18 amino acids. Trimming removed 2 bases from V and 3 bases from J; junction bases left unmatched: 10.

The genes are TRBV28 and TRBJ2-3, with D uncertain. Trimming left V 6 bases short and J 8 bases short, with 12 bases between. This CDR3 is 12 amino acids long. Germline V gene sequence: CDR1 MDHEN, CDR2 SYDVKM. The CDR3 reads CASSSTPGTQYF. The CDR3 DNA sequence: TGTGCCAGCAGCTCCACCCCCGGTACGCAGTATTTT.

The chain joins TRBV7-9 to TRBJ2-7, with D tentatively TRBD1 (5 bases). The V gene lost 1 base and the J gene lost 5 bases, with 12 bases spanning the gap. CDR3 length: 14 residues. The germline CDR1 and CDR2 sequences are SEHNR and FQNEAQ (reference sequence). The CDR3 DNA reads as TGTGCCAGCAGCTTAGAAAGGGGTAGGGACGAGCAGTACTTC. Its translation is CASSLERGRDEQYF.

The chain links TRBV9 to TRBJ1-1; D is undetermined. The CDR3 has 13 amino acids. Per germline, CDR1 SGDLS and CDR2 YYNGEE. Trimming removed 0 bases from V and 3 bases from J, with 6 bases in between. The CDR3 bases are TGTGCCAGCAGCGTAGGGGGAGACACTGAAGCTTTCTTT. Translating gives CASSVGGDTEAFF.

This clone has only one observation. The chain recombines TRBV7-2 with TRBJ1-5, with a possible D match to TRBD1 (5 bases). V was cut by 5 bases and J by 9 bases, with 8 bases left in between. The germline gives CDR1 SGHTA, CDR2 FQGNSA. The CDR3 has 11 amino acids. CDR3 protein: CASSIRGPQHF. CDR3 in DNA: TGTGCCAGCAGCATAAGGGGGCCCCAGCATTTT.

The J gene is TRBJ1-4, the V gene TRBV4-1, with D possibly matching TRBD1 (6 bases). The CDR3 consists of 14 residues. From germline, CDR1 is MGHRA and CDR2 YSYEKL. With 4 bases removed from V and 5 bases from J, the gap between germline ends came to 11 bases. Here the CDR3 DNA reads TGCGCCAGCAGCCCACGACAGGACAATGAAAAACTGTTTTTT. The encoded protein is CASSPRQDNEKLFF.

This chain links TRBV5-1 with TRBJ2-7, with a weak D call TRBD1 (6 bases). The CDR3 spans 13 residues. Germline loops: CDR1 SGHRS, CDR2 YFSETQ. V shed 5 bases and J shed 1 base, with 10 bases lying between them. This CDR3 is CASRQTGSYEQYF. CDR3 nucleotides: TGCGCCAGCAGACAGACAGGATCCTACGAGCAGTACTTC.

The chain is built from TRBV27 and TRBJ1-2, with D hard to call. Trimming took 4 bases from V and 0 from J, leaving 6 bases between them. This CDR3 region has 13 residues. Germline CDR1 reads MNHEY; CDR2 reads SMNVEV (reference sequence). The CDR3, as DNA: TGTGCCAGCAGTTCTAGGACTAACTATGGCTACACCTTC. Translating it yields CASSSRTNYGYTF.

The count of this clone is one. This chain connects TRBV2 to TRBJ2-2; 9 bases are a match to TRBD1. CDR1 and CDR2 from the germline V gene are SNHLY and FYNNEI. V was clipped by 8 bases and J by 7 bases; unmatched bases: 8. The CDR3 is 14 residues long. The CDR3 region has the DNA TGTGCCAGCGAAGGACAGGGGTATGGCGGGGAGCTGTTTTTT. Translating gives CASEGQGYGGELFF.

The V gene is TRBV4-1, the J gene TRBJ2-1, with 10 bases lining up with TRBD2. Germline CDR1 and CDR2: MGHRA and YSYEKL. V dropped 2 bases and J dropped 0; count of bases not matched to a gene: 7. The CDR3 loop spans 18 amino acids. CDR3 nucleotides: TGCGCCAGCAGCCAACCACTAGCGGGGAAAACCTCCTACAATGAGCAGTTCTTC. This sequence encodes CASSQPLAGKTSYNEQFF.

The genes are TRBV7-2 and TRBJ1-2; D gene uncertain. With 6 bases removed from V and 6 bases from J, the gap between germline ends came to 11 bases. Germline V gene lookup returns CDR1 SGHTA and CDR2 FQGNSA. The CDR3 runs 12 residues. The CDR3 region has the DNA TGTGCCAGCAGTCAAATGGGCCATGGCTACACCTTC. Protein: CASSQMGHGYTF. Full variable domain (rest looked up from reference TRBV7-2 and TRBJ1-2): GAGVSQSPSNKVTEKGKDVELRCDPISGHTALYWYRQSLGQGLEFLIYFQGNSAPDKSGLPSDRFSAERTGGSVSTLTIQRTQQEDSAVYLCASSQMGHGYTFGSGTRLTVV.

This sequence joins TRBV5-4 and TRBJ2-3; 9 nucleotides align to TRBD2. After removal of 4 bases from V and 2 bases from J, the junction contained 5 bases not matched to a gene. This CDR3 is 15 amino acids long. CDR1 and CDR2 (germline): SGHNT, YYREEE (reference sequence). The CDR3: CASSRRLADTDTQYF. CDR3 nucleotide sequence: TGTGCCAGCAGCCGAAGACTAGCGGACACAGATACGCAGTATTTT.

This clone appeared once. The chain links TRBV9 to TRBJ1-1; D gene uncertain. The CDR3 consists of 14 residues. Trimming removed 3 bases at V and 1 base at J, with 10 bases between. Germline loops: CDR1 SGDLS, CDR2 YYNGEE. CDR3 region: CASSGAARNTEAFF. For the CDR3, the DNA is TGTGCCAGCAGCGGCGCGGCTCGGAACACTGAAGCTTTCTTT.

The chain uses TRBV7-2 and TRBJ2-5; D is possibly TRBD2 (5 bases). The CDR3 has 13 residues. V was clipped by 6 bases and J by 7 bases, with 15 bases between them. The germline V gene encodes CDR1 SGHTA and CDR2 FQGNSA. CDR3: CASRGSGFGTQYF. The CDR3 DNA reads as TGTGCCAGCAGGGGGTCGGGATTTGGGACCCAGTACTTC.

The chain couples TRBV18 to TRBJ2-7, with D tentatively TRBD1 (6 bases). This CDR3 is built from 14 residues. Germline V gene lookup returns CDR1 KGHSH and CDR2 LQKENI. The V gene lost 2 bases and the J gene lost 2 bases, with 10 bases spanning the gap. The CDR3 coding sequence is TGTGCCAGCTCACCAGGTGACAGGCCCTACGAGCAGTACTTC. Translation gives CASSPGDRPYEQYF.

The chain combines TRBV4-1 with TRBJ2-7; D is possibly TRBD2 (5 bases). Trimming left V 1 base short and J 0 bases short, with 10 bases between. Germline CDR1 reads MGHRA; CDR2 reads YSYEKL. The CDR3 has 15 residues. The DNA for the CDR3 is TGCGCCAGCAGCCAAGTTCCGGGGAGCTCCTACGAGCAGTACTTC. It specifies CASSQVPGSSYEQYF.

J is TRBJ2-2 and V is TRBV29-1; 7 positions agree with TRBD1. V trimming: 7 bases; J trimming: 4 bases; junction bases outside the gene matches: 6. The germline V gene has CDR1 SQVTM and CDR2 ANQGSEA. This CDR3 region has 13 residues. For the CDR3, the DNA is TGCAGCGGTGGACAGGCCCCCACCGGGGAGCTGTTTTTT. Translation: CSGGQAPTGELFF.